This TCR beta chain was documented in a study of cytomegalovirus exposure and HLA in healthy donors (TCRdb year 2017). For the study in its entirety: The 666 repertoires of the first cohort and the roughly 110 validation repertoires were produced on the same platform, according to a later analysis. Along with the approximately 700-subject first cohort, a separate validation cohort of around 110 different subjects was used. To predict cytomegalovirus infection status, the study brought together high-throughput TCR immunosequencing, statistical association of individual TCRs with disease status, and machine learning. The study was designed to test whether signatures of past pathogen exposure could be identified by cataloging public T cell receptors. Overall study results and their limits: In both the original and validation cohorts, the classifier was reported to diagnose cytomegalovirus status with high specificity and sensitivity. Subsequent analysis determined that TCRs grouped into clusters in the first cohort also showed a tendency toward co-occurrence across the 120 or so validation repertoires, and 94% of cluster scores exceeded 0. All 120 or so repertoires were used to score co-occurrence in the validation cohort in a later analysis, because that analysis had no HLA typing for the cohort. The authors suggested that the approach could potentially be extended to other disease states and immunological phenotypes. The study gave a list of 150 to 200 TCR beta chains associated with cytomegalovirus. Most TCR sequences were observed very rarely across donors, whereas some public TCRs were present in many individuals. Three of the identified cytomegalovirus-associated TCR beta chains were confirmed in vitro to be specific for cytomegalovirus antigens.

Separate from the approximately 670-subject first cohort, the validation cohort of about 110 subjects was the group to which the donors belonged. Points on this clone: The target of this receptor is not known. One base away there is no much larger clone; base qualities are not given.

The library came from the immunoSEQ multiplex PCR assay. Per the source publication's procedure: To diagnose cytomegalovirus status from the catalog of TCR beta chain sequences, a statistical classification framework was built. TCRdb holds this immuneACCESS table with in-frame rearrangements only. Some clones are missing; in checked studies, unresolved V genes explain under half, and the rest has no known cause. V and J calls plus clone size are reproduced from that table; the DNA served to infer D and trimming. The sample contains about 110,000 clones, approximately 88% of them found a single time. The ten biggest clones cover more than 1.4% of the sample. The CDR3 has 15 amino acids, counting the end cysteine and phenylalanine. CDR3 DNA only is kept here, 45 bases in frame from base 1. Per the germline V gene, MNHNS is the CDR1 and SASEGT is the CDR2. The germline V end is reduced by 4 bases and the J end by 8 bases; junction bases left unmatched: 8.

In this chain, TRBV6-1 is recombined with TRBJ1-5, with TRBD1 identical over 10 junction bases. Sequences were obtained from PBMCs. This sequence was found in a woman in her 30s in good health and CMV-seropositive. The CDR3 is CASSATGTGVKPQHF. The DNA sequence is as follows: TGTGCCAGCAGTGCAACCGGGACAGGGGTGAAGCCCCAGCATTTT.